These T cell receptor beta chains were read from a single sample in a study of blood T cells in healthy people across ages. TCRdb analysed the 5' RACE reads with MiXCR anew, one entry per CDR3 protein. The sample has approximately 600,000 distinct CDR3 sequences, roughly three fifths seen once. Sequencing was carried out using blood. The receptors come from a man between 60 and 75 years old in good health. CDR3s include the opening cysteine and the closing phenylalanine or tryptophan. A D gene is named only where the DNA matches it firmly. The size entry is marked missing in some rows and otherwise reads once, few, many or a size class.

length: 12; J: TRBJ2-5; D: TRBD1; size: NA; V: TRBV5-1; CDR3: CASSEQGGTQYF; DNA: TGCGCCAGCTCAGAACAGGGGGGGACCCAGTACTTC
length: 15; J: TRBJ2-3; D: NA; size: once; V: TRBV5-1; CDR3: CASSQRQFGTDTQYF; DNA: TGCGCCAGCAGCCAGAGACAGTTTGGAACAGATACGCAGTATTTT
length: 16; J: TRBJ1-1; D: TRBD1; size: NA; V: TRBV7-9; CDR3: CASSPGTGKGGTEAFF; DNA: TGTGCCAGCAGCCCCGGGACAGGGAAAGGGGGCACTGAAGCTTTCTTT
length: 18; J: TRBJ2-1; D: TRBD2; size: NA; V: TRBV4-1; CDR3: CASSQAAGAIRSYNEQFF; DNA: TGCGCCAGCAGCCAAGCAGCGGGGGCCATTCGCTCCTACAATGAGCAGTTCTTC
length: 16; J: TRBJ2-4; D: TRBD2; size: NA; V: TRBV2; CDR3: CASKERGGDTKNIQYF; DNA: TGTGCCAGCAAGGAGCGGGGGGGCGATACCAAAAACATTCAGTACTTC
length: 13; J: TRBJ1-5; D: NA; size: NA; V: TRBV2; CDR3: CASSVRADQPQHF; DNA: TGTGCCAGCAGTGTGAGGGCGGATCAGCCCCAGCATTTT
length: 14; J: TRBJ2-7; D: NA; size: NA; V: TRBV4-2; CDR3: CASSQDRTTHEQYF; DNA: TGTGCCAGCAGCCAAGATAGGACTACACACGAGCAGTACTTC
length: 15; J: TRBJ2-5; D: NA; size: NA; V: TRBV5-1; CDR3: CASSPYVDSRETQYF; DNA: TGCGCCAGCAGCCCTTACGTCGACAGCAGAGAGACCCAGTACTTC
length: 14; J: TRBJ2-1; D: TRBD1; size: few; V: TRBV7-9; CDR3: CASSFTGGFNEQFF; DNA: TGTGCCAGCAGCTTCACAGGGGGCTTCAATGAGCAGTTCTTC
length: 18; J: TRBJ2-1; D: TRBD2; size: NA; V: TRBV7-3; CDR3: CASSPGLRGGGLNNEQFF; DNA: TGTGCCAGCAGCCCCGGTTTGCGGGGGGGAGGGTTAAACAATGAGCAGTTCTTC
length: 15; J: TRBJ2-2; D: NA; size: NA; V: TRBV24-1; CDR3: CATSDFRTAGGELFF; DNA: TGTGCCACCAGTGATTTCAGGACAGCTGGCGGGGAGCTGTTTTTT